Below, one T cell receptor (beta chain) is given with its context. Antigen specificity is unknown. This sample is part of a study of cytomegalovirus exposure and HLA in healthy donors. Study summary: An earlier analysis found 110 million or so unique TCR beta sequences from about 190 million T cells. Study-wide findings and caveats: For most TCR beta V segments, an earlier analysis put the productive rate at about 90% or about 30% of the time. A few V segments could not be told apart, such as TRBV6-2 and TRBV6-3, and were left out. It emerged from a later analysis that several of the most significant clusters appeared to be linked to common viral pathogens.

Per germline, CDR1 MNHEY and CDR2 SVGAGI. The CDR3 sequence is 15 residues long. V was pared by 0 bases and J by 5 bases, with 12 bases between. PCR amplification relied on 60 Vbeta primers (plus 13 Jbeta primers). Profiling relied on immunoSEQ multiplex PCR, and the TCRdb table lists in-frame clones only, not all of them. Among approximately 190,000 clones listed, around four fifths were seen once. The V gene is TRBV6-5, the J gene TRBJ2-3, with D unresolved. This TCR was sampled from a man aged 40-55 years in good health and CMV-seropositive. Sequenced material: PBMCs. DNA for the CDR3: TGTGCCAGCAGTTACTCGAGTATAGCAATAGATACGCAGTATTTT. This encodes CASSYSSIAIDTQYF.